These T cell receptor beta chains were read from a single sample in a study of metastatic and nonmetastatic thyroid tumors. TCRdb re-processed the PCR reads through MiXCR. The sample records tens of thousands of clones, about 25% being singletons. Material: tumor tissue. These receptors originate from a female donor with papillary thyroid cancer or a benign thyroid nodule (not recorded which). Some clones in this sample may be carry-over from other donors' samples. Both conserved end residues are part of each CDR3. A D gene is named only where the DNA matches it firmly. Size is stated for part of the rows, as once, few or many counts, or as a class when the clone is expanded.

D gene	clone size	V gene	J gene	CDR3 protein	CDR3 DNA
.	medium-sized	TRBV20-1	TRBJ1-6	CSARSGAFVPLYNSPLHF	TGCAGTGCTAGATCAGGGGCCTTTGTCCCGCTTTATAATTCACCCCTCCACTTT
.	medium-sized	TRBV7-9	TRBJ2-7	CASSLEIHEQYF	TGTGCCAGCAGCCTCGAGATCCACGAGCAGTACTTC
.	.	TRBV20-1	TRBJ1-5	CSARGGAFNQPQHF	TGCAGTGCTAGGGGTGGCGCATTTAATCAGCCCCAGCATTTT
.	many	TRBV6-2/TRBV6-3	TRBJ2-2	CASSYSLFRAPVVSGELFF	TGTGCCAGCAGTTACTCTTTGTTTCGGGCCCCGGTCGTCTCCGGGGAGCTGTTTTTT
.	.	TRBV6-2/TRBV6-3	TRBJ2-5	CASRLQDGEGQTKYF	TGTGCCAGCAGACTCCAGGACGGAGAGGGTCAGACCAAGTACTTC
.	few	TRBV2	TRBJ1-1	CASTGLYTESFF	TGTGCCAGCACTGGTCTTTACACTGAATCTTTCTTT
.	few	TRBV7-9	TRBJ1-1	CASSQATEAFF	TGTGCCAGCAGCCAGGCTACTGAAGCTTTCTTT
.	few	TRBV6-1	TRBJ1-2	CTSSSRGNYGYTF	TGTACCAGCAGCTCACGGGGGAACTATGGCTACACCTTC
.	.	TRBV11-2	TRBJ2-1	CASSFSVYRPSEQFF	TGTGCCAGCAGCTTTTCGGTCTACCGGCCCTCCGAGCAGTTCTTC
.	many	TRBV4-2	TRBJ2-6	CASSQDSGAGANVLTF	TGTGCCAGCAGCCAGGATTCGGGGGCTGGGGCCAACGTCCTGACTTTC
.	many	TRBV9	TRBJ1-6	CASSVGERNSPLHF	TGTGCCAGCAGCGTCGGGGAAAGAAATTCACCCCTCCACTTT
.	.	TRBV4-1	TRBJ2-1	CASSQHHRPSGGEQFF	TGCGCCAGCAGCCAACACCACAGGCCCTCTGGAGGTGAGCAGTTCTTC
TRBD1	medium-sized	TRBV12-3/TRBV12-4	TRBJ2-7	CASSPRGQTYEQYF	TGTGCCAGCAGCCCAAGGGGACAGACCTACGAGCAGTACTTC
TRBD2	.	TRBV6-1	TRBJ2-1	CASSERAGEYNEQFF	TGTGCCAGCAGTGAAAGAGCGGGAGAATACAATGAGCAGTTCTTC
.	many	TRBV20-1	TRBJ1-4	CSAPDRSENNEKLFF	TGCAGTGCCCCCGACAGGTCCGAAAACAATGAAAAACTGTTTTTT
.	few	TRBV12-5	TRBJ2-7	CASSSQTMKAAEQYF	TGTGCCAGCAGCTCTCAGACTATGAAGGCCGCCGAGCAGTACTTC
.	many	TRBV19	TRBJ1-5	CASSRTAINQPQHF	TGTGCCAGTAGTAGGACAGCTATCAATCAGCCCCAGCATTTT
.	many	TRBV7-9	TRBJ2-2	CASSLAHGGELFF	TGTGCCAGCAGCTTAGCACACGGCGGGGAGCTGTTTTTT
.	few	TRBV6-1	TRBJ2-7	CASSKTEHFSYEQYF	TGTGCCAGCAGTAAAACAGAGCATTTCTCATACGAGCAGTACTTC
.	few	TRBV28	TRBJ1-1	CATLNSLNTEAFF	TGTGCCACCCTGAATTCTCTGAACACTGAAGCTTTCTTT
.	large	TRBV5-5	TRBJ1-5	CASKPRHLDNQPQHF	TGTGCCAGTAAACCTCGACATCTTGACAATCAGCCCCAGCATTTT
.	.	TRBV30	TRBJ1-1	CAWLKPNTGRSAAFF	TGTGCCTGGCTCAAACCCAATACGGGGAGGAGTGCAGCTTTCTTT
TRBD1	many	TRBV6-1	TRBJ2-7	CASLPGQVSYEQYF	TGTGCCAGCCTCCCGGGACAGGTCTCCTACGAGCAGTACTTC
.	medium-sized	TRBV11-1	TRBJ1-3	CASSSGRTSGNTIYF	TGTGCCAGCAGCTCGGGACGGACCTCTGGAAACACCATATATTTT
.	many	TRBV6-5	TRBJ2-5	CASSYSRDGQETQYF	TGTGCCAGCAGTTACTCCCGGGACGGACAAGAGACCCAGTACTTC
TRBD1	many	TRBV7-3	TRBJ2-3	CASSRDRDAQYF	TGTGCCAGCAGCCGGGACAGGGACGCGCAGTATTTT
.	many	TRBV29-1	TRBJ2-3	CSVPGAGSTDTQYF	TGCAGCGTTCCGGGGGCGGGAAGCACAGATACGCAGTATTTT
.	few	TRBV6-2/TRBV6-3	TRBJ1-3	CASSYSKQFSGNTIYF	TGTGCCAGCAGTTACTCGAAGCAATTCTCTGGAAACACCATATATTTT
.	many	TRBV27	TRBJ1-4	CASSPPGGLSGEKLFF	TGTGCCAGCAGTCCTCCTGGAGGCCTCTCGGGTGAAAAACTGTTTTTT
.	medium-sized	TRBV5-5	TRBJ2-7	CASSLGNEQYF	TGTGCCAGCAGCCTAGGGAACGAGCAGTACTTC
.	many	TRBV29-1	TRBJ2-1	CSVNGQGSPYNEQFF	TGCAGCGTTAATGGGCAGGGGAGCCCCTACAATGAGCAGTTCTTC
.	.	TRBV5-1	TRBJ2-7	CASSLIADSHEQYF	TGCGCCAGCAGCTTGATAGCCGACAGCCACGAGCAGTACTTC
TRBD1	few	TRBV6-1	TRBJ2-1	CASTKTGVYNEQFF	TGTGCCAGCACTAAGACAGGGGTATACAATGAGCAGTTCTTC
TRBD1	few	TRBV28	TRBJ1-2	CASTGQGGDGYTF	TGTGCCAGTACGGGACAGGGCGGGGATGGCTACACCTTC
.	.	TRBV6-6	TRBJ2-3	CASSYSIRKTDTQYF	TGTGCCAGCAGTTACTCGATCCGGAAGACAGATACGCAGTATTTT
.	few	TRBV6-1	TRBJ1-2	CASSDATVGYGYTF	TGTGCCAGCAGTGATGCGACAGTGGGCTATGGCTACACCTTC
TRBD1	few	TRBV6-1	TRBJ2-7	CAINSGTGSDEQYF	TGTGCCATCAACTCCGGGACAGGGTCGGACGAGCAGTACTTC
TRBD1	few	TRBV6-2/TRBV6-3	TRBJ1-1	CASSSTGFTEAFF	TGTGCCAGCAGCTCGACAGGGTTTACTGAAGCTTTCTTT
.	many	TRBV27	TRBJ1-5	CASSPRKGLYSNQPQHF	TGTGCCAGCAGTCCTCGAAAAGGGCTTTATAGCAATCAGCCCCAGCATTTT
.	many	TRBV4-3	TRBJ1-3	CASSHGGDSGNTIYF	TGCGCCAGCAGCCACGGCGGGGACTCTGGAAACACCATATATTTT
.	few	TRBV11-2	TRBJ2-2	CASSHFLVVGRAVGELFF	TGTGCCAGCAGCCATTTCTTAGTGGTGGGGCGGGCAGTCGGGGAGCTGTTTTTT
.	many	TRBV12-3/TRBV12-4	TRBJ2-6	CASSRDRNPNSGANVLTF	TGTGCCAGCAGCCGCGACAGGAACCCCAACTCTGGGGCCAACGTCCTGACTTTC
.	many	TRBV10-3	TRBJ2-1	CAIQVPSYNEQFF	TGTGCCATACAGGTCCCCTCCTACAATGAGCAGTTCTTC
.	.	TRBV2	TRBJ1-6	CASSEVAGCVSYNSPLHF	TGTGCCAGCAGTGAAGTGGCAGGGTGCGTCTCCTATAATTCACCCCTCCACTTT
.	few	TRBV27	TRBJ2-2	CASRGGQTNTGELFF	TGTGCCAGCAGGGGGGGACAGACGAACACCGGGGAGCTGTTTTTT
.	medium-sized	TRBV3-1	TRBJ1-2	CASSHGGDGYTF	TGTGCCAGCAGCCACGGGGGCGATGGCTACACCTTC
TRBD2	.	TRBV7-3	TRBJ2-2	CASSSSGGINTGELFF	TGTGCCAGCAGCTCCTCCGGGGGGATCAACACCGGGGAGCTTTTTTTT
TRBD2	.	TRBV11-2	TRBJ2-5	CASSTSRWASGVAVETQYF	TGTGCCAGCAGCACAAGTCGGTGGGCTAGCGGGGTGGCGGTGGAGACCCAGTACTTC
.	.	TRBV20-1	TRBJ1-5	CSAIGQYSNQPQHF	TGCAGTGCTATCGGACAGTATAGCAATCAGCCCCAGCATTTC
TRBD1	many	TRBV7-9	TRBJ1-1	CASSRTGAGTEAFF	TGTGCCAGCAGCCGGACAGGGGCCGGCACTGAAGCTTTCTTT
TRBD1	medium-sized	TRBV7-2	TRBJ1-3	CASSLVVGTGWDGNTIYF	TGTGCCAGCAGCTTAGTAGTCGGGACAGGGTGGGACGGAAACACCATATATTTT
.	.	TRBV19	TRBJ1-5	CASSIALAVCQPQHF	TGTGCCAGTAGTATAGCATTGGCAGTATGTCAGCCCCAGCATTTT
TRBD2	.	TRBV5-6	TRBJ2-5	CASSWWGTRGGGGETQYF	TGTGCCAGCAGCTGGTGGGGGACCCGGGGGGGCGGCGGAGAGACCCAGTACTTC
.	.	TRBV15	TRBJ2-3	CATSRDSGETQYF	TGTGCCACCAGCAGAGACTCGGGAGAGACGCAGTATTTT
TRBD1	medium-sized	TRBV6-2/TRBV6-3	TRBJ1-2	CASSFERDRGGGYTF	TGTGCCAGCAGCTTCGAACGGGACAGGGGTGGTGGCTACACCTTC